This entry lists 2 T cell receptor beta chains sequenced from one sample in a study of blood T cells in healthy people across ages. Then a second PCR, running roughly 7 to 11 cycles, was carried out with a sample-barcoded 5' primer and a J-beta primer mix. Each CDR3 protein is one row after TCRdb ran MiXCR on the 5' RACE reads. This sample carries some 1 million distinct CDR3 sequences, 45% of them seen once, and the ten largest clones take approximately 20%. Sequencing was performed on blood. These receptors all come from a woman in her fifties or sixties in good health.

This clonotype was counted between two and nine times. This chain links TRBV29-1 with TRBJ2-1; 8 bases are shared with TRBD2. Germline assignment: CDR1 SQVTM and CDR2 ANQGSEA. Trimming at V came to 6 bases and at J to 0 bases, leaving 7 bases not matched to a gene. The CDR3 loop spans 15 amino acids. The CDR3 loop reads CSVKVSGTSYNEQFF. The CDR3 coding sequence is TGCAGCGTGAAAGTTAGCGGGACCTCCTACAATGAGCAGTTCTTC.

This clonotype occurred a few times. The V call is TRBV27, the J call TRBJ2-5; 8 bases line up with TRBD1. V lost 6 bases and J lost 5; bases outside the gene matches: 11. Germline values: CDR1 MNHEY, CDR2 SMNVEV (reference sequence). The length of the CDR3 is 15 residues. CDR3 nucleotides: TGTGCCAGCAGACGACGACAGGGGCGGTCGGAGACCCAGTACTTC. It is translated as CASRRRQGRSETQYF.